This T cell receptor (beta chain) was identified during a study of T cells after yellow fever vaccination. Study-level information: The SMART-Seq v4 Ultra Low Input method served to prepare the low-cell-number fractions.

The CDR3 covers 15 residues. Germline CDR1 SGHDT, CDR2 YYEEEE. Deletions cut 3 bases from V and 4 bases from J, with 14 bases between. Using its own MiXCR run on the 5' RACE reads, TCRdb lists one record per CDR3 protein. In the table there are about 350,000 distinct CDR3 sequences, roughly 8.6% of which are singletons. The sample here was PBMCs, taken approximately 47 days after the first yellow fever vaccination. The chain links TRBV5-6 to TRBJ1-5, with D tentatively TRBD1 (5 bases). The clonotype was recovered from a man between 18 and 35 years old who received the YFV17D yellow fever vaccine. CDR3 in amino acids: CASSWGRVSNQPQHF. CDR3 DNA sequence: TGTGCCAGCAGCTGGGGCCGGGTCAGTAATCAGCCCCAGCATTTT.